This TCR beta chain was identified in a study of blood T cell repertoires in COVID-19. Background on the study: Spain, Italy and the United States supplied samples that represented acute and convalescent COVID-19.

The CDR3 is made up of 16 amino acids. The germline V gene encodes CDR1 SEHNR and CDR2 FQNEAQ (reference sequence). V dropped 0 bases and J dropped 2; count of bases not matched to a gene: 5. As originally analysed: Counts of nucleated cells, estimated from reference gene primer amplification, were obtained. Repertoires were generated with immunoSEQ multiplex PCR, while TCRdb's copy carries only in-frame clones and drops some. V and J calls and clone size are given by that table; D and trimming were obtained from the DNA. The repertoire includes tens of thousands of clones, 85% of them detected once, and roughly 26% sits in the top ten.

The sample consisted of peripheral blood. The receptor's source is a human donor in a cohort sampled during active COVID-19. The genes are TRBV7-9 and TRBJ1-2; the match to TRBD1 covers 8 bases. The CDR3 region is CASSLARPGGNYGYTF. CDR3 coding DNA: TGTGCCAGCAGCTTAGCGCGCCCAGGGGGCAACTATGGCTACACCTTC.